The clone carrying this T cell receptor beta chain was observed a handful of times. The antigen is not known. The source of the sample is a study of neurological immune-mediated disorders. Synthesis of cDNA was performed by 5'RACE using 10-nucleotide random UMIs. A single run covered 15-18 subjects with over 200 million TCR-beta sequences. TCRdb independently ran MiXCR on the 5' RACE reads; one entry per CDR3 protein. The profile shows over 50,000 distinct CDR3 sequences, more than 4.5% of them singletons. V was trimmed by 4 bases and J by 6 bases, leaving 16 bases between them. CDR3 length equals 15 residues. CDR1 and CDR2 (germline): SNHLY, FYNNEI. Findings and limits, study-wide: Because no CDR3 amino acid sequences were shared across subjects by expanded clones, private repertoires were suggested in all groups.

Sequencing was performed on PBMCs. V gene TRBV2 combines with J gene TRBJ2-1; D remains ambiguous. This receptor was taken from a human donor with multiple sclerosis. The donor label of this sample is uncertain. CDR3 sequence reads: CASSGEFTPGNEQFF. DNA for the CDR3: TGTGCCAGCAGTGGAGAATTCACCCCGGGCAATGAGCAGTTCTTC.